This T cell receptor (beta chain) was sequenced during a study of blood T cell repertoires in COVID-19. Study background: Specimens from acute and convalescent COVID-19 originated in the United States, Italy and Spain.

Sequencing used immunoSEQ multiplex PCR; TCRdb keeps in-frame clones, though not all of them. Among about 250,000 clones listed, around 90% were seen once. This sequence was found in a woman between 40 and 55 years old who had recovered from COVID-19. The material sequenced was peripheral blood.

The CDR3 DNA is TGTGCCAGCAGCGTAGTTTTAGGGGGGGAGGAGACCCAGTACTTC. It is translated as CASSVVLGGEETQYF. This chain links TRBV9 with TRBJ2-5, with D possibly matching TRBD2 (7 bases). V lost 0 bases and J 5 bases, leaving 14 bases between the germline ends. Germline V lookup: CDR1 SGDLS, CDR2 YYNGEE. The CDR3 has 15 amino acids. The full variable domain, in which reference TRBV9 and TRBJ2-5 provide the parts outside the CDR3, is DSGVTQTPKHLITATGQRVTLRCSPRSGDLSVYWYQQSLDQGLQFLIQYYNGEERAKGNILERFSAQQFPDLHSELNLSSLELGDSALYFCASSVVLGGEETQYFGPGTRLLVL.